These T cell receptor beta chains were read from a single sample in a study of blood T cell repertoires in COVID-19. This table comes from immunoSEQ multiplex PCR, and its TCRdb copy is limited to in-frame clones, with some not included. The sample carries under 300,000 clones, approximately 83% recorded once. Sequencing was performed on peripheral blood. These receptors all stem from a man between 25 and 39 years old who had recovered from COVID-19. The CDR3 runs from the conserved cysteine through the conserved F or W. The D gene is left open where the match is weak. Not every row has a clone size; where given, it reads once, few, many or a size class.

size	V	D	J	CDR3	DNA
NA	TRBV5-1	NA	TRBJ1-3	CASSLVSGNTIYF	TGCGCCAGCAGCTTGGTATCTGGAAACACCATATATTTT
NA	TRBV18	TRBD2	TRBJ2-3	CASSGTSGRDFDTQYF	TGTGCCAGCTCAGGTACTAGCGGGCGAGATTTTGATACGCAGTATTTT
NA	TRBV5-1	TRBD1	TRBJ2-7	CASAPGTGTYEQYF	TGCGCCTCGGCCCCCGGGACAGGGACCTACGAGCAGTACTTC
NA	TRBV9	TRBD2	TRBJ2-2	CASSPSGGGASGELFF	TGTGCCAGCAGCCCTAGTGGCGGGGGGGCCTCCGGGGAGCTGTTTTTT
NA	TRBV3-1/TRBV3-2	TRBD2	TRBJ2-1	CASSQGLADSYNEQFF	TGTGCCAGCAGCCAAGGACTAGCGGACTCCTACAATGAGCAGTTCTTC
once	TRBV18	NA	TRBJ1-5	CASSLSNQPQHF	TGTGCCAGCTCACTGTCAAATCAGCCCCAGCATTTT
few	TRBV7-8	NA	TRBJ2-1	CASSMTSLGQFF	TGTGCCAGCAGCATGACTAGTTTGGGCCAGTTCTTC
NA	TRBV6-1	TRBD1	TRBJ1-5	CASSERRGAGGNQPQHF	TGTGCCAGCAGTGAACGGAGGGGGGCAGGGGGGAATCAGCCCCAGCATTTT
NA	TRBV5-1	TRBD2	TRBJ2-3	CASSLPVAGGSTDTQYF	TGCGCCAGCAGCTTGCCGGTAGCGGGGGGAAGCACAGATACGCAGTATTTT
NA	TRBV18	NA	TRBJ2-6	CASSPDSTGANVLTF	TGTGCCAGCTCCCCTGACAGTACTGGGGCCAACGTCCTGACTTTC
few	TRBV19	TRBD1	TRBJ1-5	CASSRRGTGGPYSNQPQHF	TGTGCCAGTAGCCGACGCGGGACAGGGGGCCCTTATAGCAATCAGCCCCAGCATTTT
NA	TRBV27	TRBD2	TRBJ2-2	CASSSLGLNTGELFF	TGTGCCAGCAGTTCCCTGGGACTAAACACCGGGGAGCTGTTTTTT
once	TRBV10-3	TRBD1	TRBJ2-7	CATEDRGNEQYF	TGTGCCACCGAAGACAGGGGTAACGAGCAGTACTTC
NA	TRBV19	NA	TRBJ1-5	CASSNRAGNLPQHF	TGTGCCAGTAGTAATAGGGCAGGGAATCTGCCCCAGCATTTT
NA	TRBV9	TRBD1	TRBJ2-7	CASSPGQGGYEQYF	TGTGCCAGCAGCCCCGGACAGGGGGGGTACGAGCAGTACTTC
NA	TRBV11-3	NA	TRBJ2-1	CASSITGSEQFF	TGTGCCAGCAGCATTACAGGGTCTGAGCAGTTCTTC
NA	TRBV5-1	NA	TRBJ1-1	CASSLLGVTEAFF	TGCGCCAGCAGCTTGCTAGGTGTCACTGAAGCTTTCTTT
NA	TRBV29-1	NA	TRBJ2-2	CSARSSNTGELFF	TGCAGCGCTAGATCGTCGAACACCGGGGAGCTGTTTTTT
NA	TRBV27	NA	TRBJ1-2	CASSLESRGYGYTF	TGTGCCAGCAGTTTGGAGAGCAGGGGCTATGGCTACACCTTC
NA	TRBV11-2	NA	TRBJ1-3	CASSSRGSRTNSGNTIYF	TGTGCCAGCAGCTCCCGTGGCTCCAGGACTAACTCTGGAAACACCATATATTTT
NA	TRBV2	NA	TRBJ1-6	CASSETDPHNSPLHF	TGTGCCAGCAGTGAGACAGACCCCCATAATTCACCCCTCCACTTT
NA	TRBV10-2	NA	TRBJ2-3	CASSKMTGPSWDTQYF	TGCGCCAGCAGTAAAATGACAGGCCCTTCATGGGATACGCAGTATTTT
NA	TRBV6-5	TRBD2	TRBJ2-2	CASSLAGGSTGELFF	TGTGCCAGCAGTCTAGCGGGGGGAAGCACCGGGGAGCTGTTTTTT
NA	TRBV4-1	NA	TRBJ1-2	CASSHPGKGAYGYTF	TGCGCCAGCAGCCACCCGGGGAAGGGCGCCTATGGCTACACCTTC
NA	TRBV12-3/TRBV12-4	NA	TRBJ1-1	CASSFAMNTEAFF	TGTGCCAGCAGTTTTGCGATGAACACTGAAGCTTTCTTT
NA	TRBV6-6	NA	TRBJ1-5	CASSSHQGFNQPQHF	TGTGCCAGCAGTTCTCACCAGGGTTTTAATCAGCCCCAGCATTTT
NA	TRBV2	TRBD2	TRBJ2-1	CASSDGQTSGPLYNEQFF	TGTGCCAGCAGTGACGGACAGACTAGCGGACCTCTCTACAATGAGCAGTTCTTC
NA	TRBV2	TRBD1	TRBJ1-5	CASSVGGQSNQPQHF	TGTGCCAGCAGTGTTGGGGGACAGAGCAATCAGCCCCAGCATTTT
NA	TRBV4-1	NA	TRBJ2-7	CASSQPPAGSYEQYF	TGCGCCAGCAGCCAACCCCCCGCAGGATCCTACGAGCAGTACTTC
NA	TRBV7-2	TRBD1	TRBJ2-3	CASSQLPTGVTTDTQYF	TGTGCCAGCAGCCAATTACCGACAGGGGTTACTACAGATACGCAGTATTTT
NA	TRBV9	NA	TRBJ2-3	CASSVGGGHLTDTQYF	TGTGCCAGCAGCGTAGGTGGGGGACATCTCACAGATACGCAGTATTTT
NA	TRBV2	NA	TRBJ1-1	CASRREGGMNTEAFF	TGTGCCAGCAGGCGGGAGGGGGGAATGAACACTGAAGCTTTCTTT
NA	TRBV7-3	TRBD2	TRBJ2-7	CASSLGGNYEQYF	TGTGCCAGCAGCCTCGGGGGGAACTACGAGCAGTACTTC
NA	TRBV7-8	NA	TRBJ1-6	CASSLAYSSPNSPLHF	TGTGCCAGCAGCTTAGCCTACTCAAGCCCTAATTCACCCCTCCACTTT
NA	TRBV18	TRBD1	TRBJ2-1	CASSAPGQGPLEQFF	TGTGCCAGCTCCGCTCCGGGACAGGGACCCTTGGAGCAGTTCTTC
NA	TRBV13	NA	TRBJ1-1	CASSSPWNTEAFF	TGTGCCAGCAGCTCCCCGTGGAACACTGAAGCTTTCTTT
once	TRBV28	TRBD1	TRBJ1-5	CASSSDPGTGEPGQPQHF	TGTGCCAGCAGTTCCGACCCCGGGACAGGGGAACCCGGTCAGCCCCAGCATTTT
NA	TRBV24-1	NA	TRBJ1-2	CATSDPGAGYTF	TGTGCCACCAGTGACCCCGGGGCGGGATACACCTTC
NA	TRBV7-8	TRBD1	TRBJ1-4	CASSLERPGDRTTNEKLFF	TGTGCCAGCAGCTTAGAACGCCCGGGGGACAGGACAACTAATGAAAAACTGTTTTTT
few	TRBV28	NA	TRBJ1-6	CASSPGQMPSPLHF	TGTGCCAGCAGCCCGGGACAAATGCCCTCACCCCTCCACTTT
NA	TRBV2	NA	TRBJ1-2	CASSDGGFGYGYTF	TGTGCCAGCAGTGATGGGGGCTTCGGTTATGGCTACACCTTC
NA	TRBV29-1	NA	TRBJ2-5	CSVHTGVRTQYF	TGCAGCGTGCATACGGGGGTACGGACCCAGTACTTC
NA	TRBV2	TRBD2	TRBJ2-5	CASSPSGGFQETQYF	TGTGCCAGCAGTCCTAGCGGGGGGTTCCAAGAGACCCAGTACTTC
once	TRBV3-1/TRBV3-2	TRBD1	TRBJ2-6	CASSREGARANVLTF	TGTGCCAGCAGCCGAGAGGGGGCAAGGGCCAACGTCCTGACTTTC
NA	TRBV12-5	TRBD2	TRBJ2-3	CASGSATSGVVNTQYF	TGTGCTAGTGGTTCGGCGACTAGCGGGGTGGTTAATACGCAGTATTTT
NA	TRBV18	NA	TRBJ2-4	CASSPSQGLAKNIQYF	TGTGCCAGCTCACCCAGTCAGGGACTAGCCAAAAACATTCAGTACTTC
NA	TRBV19	TRBD1	TRBJ2-2	CASSSGQGIAGELFF	TGTGCCAGTAGTTCGGGACAGGGGATTGCCGGGGAGCTGTTTTTT
NA	TRBV2	TRBD2	TRBJ2-5	CASLLRTSGEETQYF	TGTGCCAGCCTACTCAGGACTAGCGGGGAGGAGACCCAGTACTTC
NA	TRBV28	TRBD2	TRBJ2-3	CASSPSGGTSTDTQYF	TGTGCCAGCAGCCCCAGCGGGGGGACTAGCACAGATACGCAGTATTTT
few	TRBV6-6	TRBD1	TRBJ2-1	CASSFLGQGKGNEQFF	TGTGCCAGCAGTTTCCTAGGACAGGGGAAGGGCAATGAGCAGTTCTTC
NA	TRBV5-1	TRBD2	TRBJ2-3	CASSLASGGTDTQYF	TGCGCCAGCAGCTTGGCTAGCGGGGGCACAGATACGCAGTATTTT
NA	TRBV29-1	NA	TRBJ2-3	CSVSEWLIPSTDTQYF	TGCAGCGTTAGCGAATGGTTGATTCCTAGCACAGATACGCAGTATTTT